This T cell receptor beta chain was sequenced in a study of CD8 T cells in Susac syndrome. Germline V lookup: CDR1 DFQATT, CDR2 SNEGSKA (reference sequence). This CDR3 contains 13 residues. Trimming took off 3 bases at V and 0 bases at J, with 5 bases between the two ends. On this clonotype: Its specificity is not known.

It was with random hexamers that 0.5 to 1 ug RNA was reverse transcribed. In TCRdb, the immunoSEQ multiplex PCR reads were re-called with MiXCR into one record per CDR3 protein. The repertoire holds approximately 71,000 distinct CDR3 sequences, with nearly 96% as singletons. Study findings and constraints: The study recognized that its TCR sequencing and HLA analysis covered a relatively small number of individuals.

This clonotype originated in a human donor with multiple sclerosis. The V gene is TRBV20-1, the J gene TRBJ1-4, with unresolved D. Material: CD4+ T cells from PBMCs. CDR3 nucleotides: TGCAGTGCTAGCGGGACAACTAATGAAAAACTGTTTTTT. As protein: CSASGTTNEKLFF.